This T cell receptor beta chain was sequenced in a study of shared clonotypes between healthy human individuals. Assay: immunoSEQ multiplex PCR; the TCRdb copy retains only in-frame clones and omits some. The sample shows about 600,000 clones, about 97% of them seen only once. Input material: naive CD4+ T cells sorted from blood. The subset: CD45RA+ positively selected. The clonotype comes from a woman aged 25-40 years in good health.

CDR3 bases: TGTGCCAGCAGTGAAGGGGCGCTCGGAAACACCATATATTTT. This gives the protein CASSEGALGNTIYF. This chain uses TRBV6-1 with TRBJ1-3; D uncertain. The CDR3 contains 14 residues. V gave up 1 base and J gave up 4 bases, with 8 bases separating them. Germline-derived CDR1 and CDR2 are MNHNS and SASEGT.